This note documents a single T cell receptor (beta chain) sequence. Its antigen is not identified. There are 15 residues in the CDR3. The germline V and J ends were trimmed by 7 bases and 0 bases, with 16 bases remaining between them. From germline, CDR1 is SGHRS and CDR2 YFSETQ. The source of the sample is a study of cytomegalovirus exposure and HLA in healthy donors. General observations from the study: It was reported that the classifier diagnosed cytomegalovirus status with high specificity and sensitivity in both the original and validation cohorts.

TCRdb's table, derived via immunoSEQ multiplex PCR, lists solely in-frame clones and lacks some. The repertoire holds around 150,000 clones, with about 80% as singletons. This receptor was taken from a man aged 25 to 40 in good health and CMV-seropositive. The rearrangement links TRBV5-1 to TRBJ1-1, with a weak D call TRBD1 (5 bases). What was sequenced was PBMCs. The CDR3 DNA is TGCGCCAGCGCCCCAGGGTTCCAAATGAACACTGAAGCTTTCTTT. This translates into CASAPGFQMNTEAFF.